This T cell receptor (beta chain) was profiled in a study of a mutant IDH1 vaccine in newly diagnosed glioma. Study background: It was radiotherapy, temozolomide, or both that patients received previously, with most receiving both. Findings and caveats of the study: Pseudoprogression appears to have had no connection to changes in top peripheral T cell clonotypes.

A note on this clone: The antigen is undetermined.

Germline-derived CDR1 and CDR2 are GTSNPN and SVGIG (reference sequence). Trimming removed 3 bases from V and 6 bases from J; junction bases left unmatched: 7. The CDR3 totals 14 residues. Indicated time point: week 35, safety follow-up. Vaccine doses each comprised 300 ug of mutant IDH1 20-mer peptide, with topical imiquimod. During weeks 1, 3, 5, 7, 11, 15, 19 and 23, patients received eight vaccinations. Repertoires were generated with immunoSEQ multiplex PCR, while TCRdb's copy carries only in-frame clones and drops some. The data hold tens of thousands of clones, with roughly 86% observed a single time.

J is TRBJ1-2 and V is TRBV30; 10 bases line up with TRBD1. The clonotype originates from a man aged 25 to 40 with glioma. The sample here was PBMCs, taken from a glioma patient whose treatment included an IDH1 peptide vaccine. CDR3 residues: CAWRRQGAFDGYTF. CDR3 in DNA: TGTGCCTGGAGACGACAGGGGGCGTTTGATGGCTACACCTTC.